A single sample is the source of the 9 T cell receptor beta chains below, sequenced in a study of beta chain features in type 1 diabetes. The entirety of the isolated RNA underwent reverse transcription, so expressed TCRB transcripts were sequenced. TCRdb's copy holds only in-frame clones and misses some; the assay was immunoSEQ multiplex PCR. The sample records under 250,000 clones, around an eighth being singletons. The sequenced sample was naive CD4+ T cells from blood. The receptors derive from a middle-aged woman in good health.

The chain joins TRBV7-9 to TRBJ1-2; tentative D call: TRBD1 (6 bases). This CDR3 has 15 residues. Per the germline V gene, CDR1 is SEHNR and CDR2 is FQNEAQ (reference sequence). With 1 base removed from V and 0 bases from J, the gap between germline ends came to 9 bases. The CDR3 DNA reads as TGTGCCAGCAGCTTAGGGACAGCTACTAACTATGGCTACACCTTC. Translating it yields CASSLGTATNYGYTF.

This chain uses TRBV7-2 with TRBJ1-2; TRBD1 matches at 8 bases. The CDR3 contains 12 residues. V shed 4 bases and J 7 bases; nucleotides not matched to a gene: 2. Per germline, CDR1 SGHTA and CDR2 FQGNSA. The CDR3 region has the DNA TGTGCCAGCAGCTCCAGGGGGCTTGGCTACACCTTC. It translates to CASSSRGLGYTF.

There are a few counts of this clone. The gene calls are TRBV5-1 and TRBJ2-3; tentatively, D is TRBD2 (5 bases). This CDR3 spans 13 amino acids. V lost 1 base and J lost 3, with 6 bases in between. CDR1 SGHRS and CDR2 YFSETQ come from the germline V gene. CDR3 region: CASSLRETDTQYF. In DNA, the CDR3 is TGCGCCAGCAGCTTGAGGGAGACAGATACGCAGTATTTT.

This chain joins TRBV19 and TRBJ2-3, with 9 positions matching TRBD2. The germline gives CDR1 LNHDA, CDR2 SQIVND (reference sequence). CDR3 length: 14 residues. The ends lost 10 bases at V and 1 base at J; junction bases unmatched: 6. CDR3 residues: CATLAGPGTDTQYF. CDR3 bases: TGTGCCACCCTAGCGGGGCCGGGCACAGATACGCAGTATTTT.

There are a few counts of this clone. At one of its ends the junction is not consistent with the germline gene, which may arise from a read error. The rearrangement links TRBV4-1 to TRBJ2-5; D is unclear. CDR3 length: 13 residues. The germline gives CDR1 MGHRA, CDR2 YSYEKL. In nucleotides, the CDR3 is TGTGCCAGCAGCCAGATACCGAGGGAGACCCAGTACTTC. This encodes CASSQIPRETQYF.

The chain carries TRBV5-8 and TRBJ2-5; unclear D gene. The CDR3 runs 13 residues. Germline V gene lookup returns CDR1 SGHTS and CDR2 YDEGEE. V lost 1 base and J lost 4, with 8 bases in between. The CDR3 coding sequence is TGTGCCAGCAGCTTGCGGCGGCGAGAGACCCAGTACTTC. This translates into CASSLRRRETQYF.

The chain uses TRBV18 and TRBJ2-7; no definite D call. V was trimmed by 3 bases and J by 3 bases, leaving 9 bases between them. The CDR3 has 13 residues. Per germline, CDR1 KGHSH and CDR2 LQKENI. CDR3 DNA: TGTGCCAGCTCACCCCCGTCTTTCTACGAGCAGTACTTC. This sequence encodes CASSPPSFYEQYF.

The chain couples TRBV5-1 to TRBJ1-2; D is possibly TRBD1 (5 bases). The CDR3 spans 14 residues. Germline V lookup: CDR1 SGHRS, CDR2 YFSETQ. Between the trimmed V and J ends, which lost 0 bases and 3 bases, there was a span of 9 bases. CDR3 residues: CASSLATEYYGYTF. The DNA for the CDR3 is TGCGCCAGCAGCTTGGCGACAGAGTACTATGGCTACACCTTC. Supplemented by reference TRBV5-1 and TRBJ1-2, the full variable domain reads KAGVTQTPRYLIKTRGQQVTLSCSPISGHRSVSWYQQTPGQGLQFLFEYFSETQRNKGNFPGRFSGRQFSNSRSEMNVSTLELGDSALYLCASSLATEYYGYTFGSGTRLTVV.

The chain couples TRBV4-1 to TRBJ1-4, with D maybe TRBD1 (6 bases). Germline CDR1 MGHRA, CDR2 YSYEKL. Trimming removed 3 bases from V and 8 bases from J, with 16 bases in between. The CDR3 covers 15 residues. This CDR3 is CASSQVGQIREKLFF. The CDR3 bases are TGCGCCAGCAGCCAGGTCGGACAGATAAGGGAAAAACTGTTTTTT.